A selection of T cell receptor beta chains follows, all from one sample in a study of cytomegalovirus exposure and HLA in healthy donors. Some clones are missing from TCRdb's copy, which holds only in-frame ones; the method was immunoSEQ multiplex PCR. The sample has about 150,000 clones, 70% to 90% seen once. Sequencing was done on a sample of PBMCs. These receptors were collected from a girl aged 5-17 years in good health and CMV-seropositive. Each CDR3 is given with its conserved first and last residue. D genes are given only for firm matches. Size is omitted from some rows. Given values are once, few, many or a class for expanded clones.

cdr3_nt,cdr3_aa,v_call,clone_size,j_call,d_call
TGTGCCACCAGCAGAGGGGCGGCCGCGGGGCCCTATACCGGGGAGCTGTTTTTT,CATSRGAAAGPYTGELFF,TRBV15,.,TRBJ2-2,.
TGTGCCAGCAGTGTAGAAGGGACAGGTGGACATGAGCAGTTCTTC,CASSVEGTGGHEQFF,TRBV2,.,TRBJ2-1,TRBD1
TGCAGCGTTGTCATGATCAGGGACACTGAAGCTTTCTTT,CSVVMIRDTEAFF,TRBV29-1,.,TRBJ1-1,.
TGTGCCAGCAGCTCAGGGGGGCCAAGTGCTTTCTTT,CASSSGGPSAFF,TRBV11-2,few,TRBJ1-1,TRBD1
TGTGCCAGCAGCGACGGTGGCAATCAGCCCCAGCATTTT,CASSDGGNQPQHF,TRBV9,.,TRBJ1-5,.
TGTGCCAGTAGTATCCCGGGACAGGGGAAATCTAACTATGGCTACACCTTC,CASSIPGQGKSNYGYTF,TRBV19,.,TRBJ1-2,TRBD1
TGTGCCAGCAGCTTTACCTACGAGCAGTACTTC,CASSFTYEQYF,TRBV11-3,.,TRBJ2-7,.
TGTGCCAGCAGCTTGACATACGGGAACACTGAAGCTTTCTTT,CASSLTYGNTEAFF,TRBV11-2,.,TRBJ1-1,.
TGTGCCAGCAGCTCGACTTGGTCCTCTGGAAACACCATATATTTT,CASSSTWSSGNTIYF,TRBV11-2,.,TRBJ1-3,.
TGTGCCAGTAGACAGGCAAATCAGCCCCAGCATTTT,CASRQANQPQHF,TRBV19,.,TRBJ1-5,.
TGTGCCAGTAGTACGTCAGGGGGGCCCTTAGATACGCAGTATTTT,CASSTSGGPLDTQYF,TRBV19,.,TRBJ2-3,.
TGTGCCAGAAGCCCCCGGACGGAGGAGAGCTCCTATAATTCACCCCTCCACTTT,CARSPRTEESSYNSPLHF,TRBV5-3,.,TRBJ1-6,.
TGTGCCAGTAGTACCAAGAGGGCGGGGGGCACCTACGAGCAGTACTTC,CASSTKRAGGTYEQYF,TRBV19,.,TRBJ2-7,TRBD2
TGTGCCAGCAGCGTGGCAGATCCTGGAAACACCATATATTTT,CASSVADPGNTIYF,TRBV9,few,TRBJ1-3,.
TGTGCCAGCAGCCCACAAACTGACAGCCTCTATGGCTACACCTTC,CASSPQTDSLYGYTF,TRBV5-6,few,TRBJ1-2,.
TGTGCCAGCAGTGAACAGAATAGCGGGGGGCCCTACAATGAGCAGTTCTTC,CASSEQNSGGPYNEQFF,TRBV6-1,once,TRBJ2-1,TRBD2